What follows is one T cell receptor (beta chain) and its context. Those who donated, Caucasian adults without exception, all lived in Nashville, Tennessee. This table comes from immunoSEQ multiplex PCR, and its TCRdb copy is limited to in-frame clones, with some not included. The data show more than 1 million clones, around 82% seen once. This entry is derived from a study of shared clonotypes between healthy human individuals. Study-level background: Participating donors consisted of two women and three men aged 18 to 49.

V lost 1 base, J lost 1 base, and 9 bases lay in between. CDR1 and CDR2 from the germline V gene are ENHRY and SYGVKD. The CDR3 contains 15 residues. The V and J genes are TRBV10-3 and TRBJ2-3; D is unresolved. The sample comprised memory CD4+ T cells from PBMCs. Subset given: CD45RA-negative fraction. The clonotype comes from a man aged 18 to 29 in good health. Some clones in this sample may be carry-over from other donors' samples. CDR3 nucleotide sequence: TGTGCCATCAGTGAGTATACACACGGCACAGATACGCAGTATTTT. It yields the protein CAISEYTHGTDTQYF.